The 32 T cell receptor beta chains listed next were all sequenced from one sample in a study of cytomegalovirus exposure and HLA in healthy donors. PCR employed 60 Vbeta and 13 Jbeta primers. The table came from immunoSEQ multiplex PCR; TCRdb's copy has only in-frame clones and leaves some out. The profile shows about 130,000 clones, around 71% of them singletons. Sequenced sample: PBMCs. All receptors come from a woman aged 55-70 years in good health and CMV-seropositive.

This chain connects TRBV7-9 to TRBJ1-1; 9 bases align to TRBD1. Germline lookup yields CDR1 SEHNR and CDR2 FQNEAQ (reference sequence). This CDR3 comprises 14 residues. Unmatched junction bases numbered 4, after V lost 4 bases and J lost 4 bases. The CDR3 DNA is TGTGCCAGCAGCTCACAGGGGGCTGGCACTGAAGCTTTCTTT. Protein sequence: CASSSQGAGTEAFF.

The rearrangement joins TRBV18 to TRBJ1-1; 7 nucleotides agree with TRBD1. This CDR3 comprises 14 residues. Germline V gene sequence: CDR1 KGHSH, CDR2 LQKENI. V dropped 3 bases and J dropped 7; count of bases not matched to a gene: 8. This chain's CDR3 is CASSPQTGTVEAFF. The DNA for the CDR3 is TGTGCCAGCTCACCGCAAACCGGGACAGTTGAAGCTTTCTTT.

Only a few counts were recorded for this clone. CDR3 sequence: CASSVGSGKEKLFF. DNA of the CDR3: TGTGCCAGCAGCGTAGGTTCAGGGAAAGAAAAACTGTTTTTT. J is TRBJ1-4 and V is TRBV9; D perhaps matches TRBD1 (5 bases). V lost 0 bases, J lost 8 bases, and 11 bases lay in between. The CDR3 totals 14 residues. Germline CDR1 is SGDLS and CDR2 is YYNGEE.

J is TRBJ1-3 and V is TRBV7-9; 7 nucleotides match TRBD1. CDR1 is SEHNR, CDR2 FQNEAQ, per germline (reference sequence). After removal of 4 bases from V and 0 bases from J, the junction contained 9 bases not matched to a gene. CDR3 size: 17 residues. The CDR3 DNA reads TGTGCCAGCAGCTCCAAGACAGGGTCTAGCTCTGGAAACACCATATATTTT. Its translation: CASSSKTGSSSGNTIYF. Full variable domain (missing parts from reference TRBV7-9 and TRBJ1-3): DTGVSQNPRHKITKRGQNVTFRCDPISEHNRLYWYRQTLGQGPEFLTYFQNEAQLEKSRLLSDRFSAERPKGSFSTLEIQRTEQGDSAMYLCASSSKTGSSSGNTIYFGEGSWLTVV.

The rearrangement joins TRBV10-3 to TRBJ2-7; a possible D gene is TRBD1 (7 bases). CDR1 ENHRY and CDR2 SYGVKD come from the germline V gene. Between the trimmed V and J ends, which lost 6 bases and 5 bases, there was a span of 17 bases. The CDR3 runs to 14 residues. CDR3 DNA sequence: TGTGCCATCAGATCCGACAGGGAGGCCGACGAGCAGTACTTC. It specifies CAIRSDREADEQYF.

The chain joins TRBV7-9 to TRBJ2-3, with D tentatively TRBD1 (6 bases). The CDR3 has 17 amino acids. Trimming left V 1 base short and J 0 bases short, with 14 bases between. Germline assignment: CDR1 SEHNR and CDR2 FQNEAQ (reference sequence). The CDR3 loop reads CASSLEPGQGSTDTQYF. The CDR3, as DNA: TGTGCCAGCAGCTTAGAGCCGGGGCAGGGGAGCACAGATACGCAGTATTTT.

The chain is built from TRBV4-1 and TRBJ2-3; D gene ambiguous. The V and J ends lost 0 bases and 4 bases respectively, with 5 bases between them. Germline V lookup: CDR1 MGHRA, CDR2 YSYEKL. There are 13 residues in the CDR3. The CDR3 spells CASSQDTPDTQYF. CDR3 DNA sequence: TGCGCCAGCAGCCAAGATACTCCAGATACGCAGTATTTT.

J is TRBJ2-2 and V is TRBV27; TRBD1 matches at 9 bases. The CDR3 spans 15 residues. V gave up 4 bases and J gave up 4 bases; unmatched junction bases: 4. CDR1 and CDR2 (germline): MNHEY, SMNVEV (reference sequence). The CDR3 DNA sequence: TGTGCCAGCAGTTCAACAGGGGGCGTCACCGGGGAGCTGTTTTTT. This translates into CASSSTGGVTGELFF.

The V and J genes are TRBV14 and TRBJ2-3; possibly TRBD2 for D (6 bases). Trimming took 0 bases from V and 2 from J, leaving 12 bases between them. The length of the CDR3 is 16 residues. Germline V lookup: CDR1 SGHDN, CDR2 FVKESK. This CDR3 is CASSQDETGLTDTQYF. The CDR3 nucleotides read TGTGCCAGCAGCCAAGATGAAACGGGACTCACAGATACGCAGTATTTT.

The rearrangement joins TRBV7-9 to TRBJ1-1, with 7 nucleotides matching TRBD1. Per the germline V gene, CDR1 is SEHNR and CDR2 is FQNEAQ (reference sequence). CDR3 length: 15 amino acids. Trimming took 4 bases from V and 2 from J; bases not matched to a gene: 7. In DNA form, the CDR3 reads TGTGCCAGCAGCTCCGACAGGGACCTTAACACTGAAGCTTTCTTT. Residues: CASSSDRDLNTEAFF.

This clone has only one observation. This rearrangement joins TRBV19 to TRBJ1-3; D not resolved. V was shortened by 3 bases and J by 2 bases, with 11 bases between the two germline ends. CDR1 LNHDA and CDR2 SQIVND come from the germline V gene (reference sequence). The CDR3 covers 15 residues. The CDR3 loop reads CASSMSQIPGNTIYF. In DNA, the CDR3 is TGTGCCAGTAGTATGTCCCAGATCCCTGGAAACACCATATATTTT.

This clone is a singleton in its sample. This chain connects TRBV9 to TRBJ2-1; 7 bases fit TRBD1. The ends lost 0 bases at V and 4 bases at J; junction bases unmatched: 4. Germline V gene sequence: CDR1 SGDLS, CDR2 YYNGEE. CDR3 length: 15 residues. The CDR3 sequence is CASSVDRGPYNEQFF. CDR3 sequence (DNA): TGTGCCAGCAGCGTAGACAGGGGCCCGTACAATGAGCAGTTCTTC.

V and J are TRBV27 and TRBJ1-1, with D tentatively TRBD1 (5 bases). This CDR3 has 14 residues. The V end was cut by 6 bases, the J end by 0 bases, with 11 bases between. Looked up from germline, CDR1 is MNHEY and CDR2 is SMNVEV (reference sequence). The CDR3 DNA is TGTGCCAGCAGCCCAAGGGGCCTGAACACTGAAGCTTTCTTT. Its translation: CASSPRGLNTEAFF.

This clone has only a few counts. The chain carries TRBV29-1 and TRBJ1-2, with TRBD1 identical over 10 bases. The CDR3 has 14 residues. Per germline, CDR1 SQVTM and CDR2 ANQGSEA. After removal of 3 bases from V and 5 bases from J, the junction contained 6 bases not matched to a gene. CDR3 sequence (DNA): TGCAGCGTTGATGGGGGACAGGGGTTTTATGGCTACACCTTC. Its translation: CSVDGGQGFYGYTF.

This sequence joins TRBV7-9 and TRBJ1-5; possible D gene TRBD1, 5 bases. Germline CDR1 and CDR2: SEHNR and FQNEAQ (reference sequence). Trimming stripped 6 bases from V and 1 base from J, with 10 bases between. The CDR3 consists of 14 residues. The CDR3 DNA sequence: TGTGCCAGCAGGTCAGGGCACAGCAATCAGCCCCAGCATTTT. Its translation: CASRSGHSNQPQHF.

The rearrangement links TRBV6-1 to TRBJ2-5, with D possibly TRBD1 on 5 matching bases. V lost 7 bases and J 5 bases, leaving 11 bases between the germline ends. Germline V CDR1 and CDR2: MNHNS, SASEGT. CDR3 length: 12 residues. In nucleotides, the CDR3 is TGTGCCAGCATCGCAGGGTGGGAGACCCAGTACTTC. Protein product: CASIAGWETQYF.

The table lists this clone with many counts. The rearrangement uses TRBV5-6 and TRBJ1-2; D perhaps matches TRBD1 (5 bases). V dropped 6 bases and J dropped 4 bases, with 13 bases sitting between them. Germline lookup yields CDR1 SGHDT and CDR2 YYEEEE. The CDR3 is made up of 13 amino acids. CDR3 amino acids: CASTPGGGYGYTF. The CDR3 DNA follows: TGTGCCAGCACCCCTGGGGGGGGCTATGGCTACACCTTC.

CDR3 in amino acids: CASSADSPEAFF. The CDR3 DNA reads TGCGCCAGCAGCGCCGACAGCCCTGAAGCTTTCTTT. The chain is built from TRBV5-1 and TRBJ1-1; D is possibly TRBD1 (5 bases). The CDR3 is 12 residues long. Germline CDR1 reads SGHRS; CDR2 reads YFSETQ. Trimming took off 4 bases at V and 6 bases at J, with 10 bases between the two ends.

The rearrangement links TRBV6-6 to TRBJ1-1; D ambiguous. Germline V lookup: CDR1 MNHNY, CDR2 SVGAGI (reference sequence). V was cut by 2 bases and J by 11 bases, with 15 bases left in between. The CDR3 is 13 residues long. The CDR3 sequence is CASSYRGGLGAFF. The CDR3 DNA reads TGTGCCAGCAGTTACCGGGGTGGACTTGGGGCTTTCTTT.

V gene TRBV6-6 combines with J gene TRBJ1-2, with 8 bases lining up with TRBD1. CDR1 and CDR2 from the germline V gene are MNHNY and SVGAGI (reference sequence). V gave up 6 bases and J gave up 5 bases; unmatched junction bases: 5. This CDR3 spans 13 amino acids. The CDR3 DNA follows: TGTGCCAGCAGAAGGGACAGGCTATATGGCTACACCTTC. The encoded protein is CASRRDRLYGYTF.

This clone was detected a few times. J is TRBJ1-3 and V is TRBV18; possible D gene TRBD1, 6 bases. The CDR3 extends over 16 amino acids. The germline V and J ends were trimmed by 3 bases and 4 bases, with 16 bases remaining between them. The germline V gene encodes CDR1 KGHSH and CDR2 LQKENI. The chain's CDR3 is CASSPPQGSGGNTIYF. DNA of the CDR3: TGTGCCAGCTCACCGCCCCAGGGGAGCGGCGGAAACACCATATATTTT.

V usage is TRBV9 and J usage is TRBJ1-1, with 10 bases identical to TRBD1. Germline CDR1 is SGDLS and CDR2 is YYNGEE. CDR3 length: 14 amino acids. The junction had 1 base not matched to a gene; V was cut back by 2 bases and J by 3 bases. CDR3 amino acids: CASSVGTGDTEAFF. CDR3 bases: TGTGCCAGCAGCGTTGGGACAGGGGACACTGAAGCTTTCTTT. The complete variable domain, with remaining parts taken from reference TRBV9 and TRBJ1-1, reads DSGVTQTPKHLITATGQRVTLRCSPRSGDLSVYWYQQSLDQGLQFLIQYYNGEERAKGNILERFSAQQFPDLHSELNLSSLELGDSALYFCASSVGTGDTEAFFGQGTRLTVV.

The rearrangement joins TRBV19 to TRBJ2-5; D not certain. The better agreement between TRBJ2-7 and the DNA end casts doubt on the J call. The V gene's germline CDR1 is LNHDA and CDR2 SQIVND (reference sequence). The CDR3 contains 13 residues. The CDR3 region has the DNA TGTGCCAGTAGTCGGCCTTCCCTAGACGAGCAGTACTTC. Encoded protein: CASSRPSLDEQYF.

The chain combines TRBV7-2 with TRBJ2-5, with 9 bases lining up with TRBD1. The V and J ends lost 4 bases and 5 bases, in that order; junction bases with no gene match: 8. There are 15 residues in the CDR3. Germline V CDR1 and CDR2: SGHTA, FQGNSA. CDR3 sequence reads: CASSSPGQGLETQYF. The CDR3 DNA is TGTGCCAGCAGCTCCCCGGGACAGGGATTGGAGACCCAGTACTTC.

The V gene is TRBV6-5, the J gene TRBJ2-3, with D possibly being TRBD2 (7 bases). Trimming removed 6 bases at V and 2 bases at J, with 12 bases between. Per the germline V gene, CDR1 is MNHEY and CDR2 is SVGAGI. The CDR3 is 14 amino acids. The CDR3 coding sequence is TGTGCCAGCAGGCGGGGGCGGAACACAGATACGCAGTATTTT. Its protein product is CASRRGRNTDTQYF.

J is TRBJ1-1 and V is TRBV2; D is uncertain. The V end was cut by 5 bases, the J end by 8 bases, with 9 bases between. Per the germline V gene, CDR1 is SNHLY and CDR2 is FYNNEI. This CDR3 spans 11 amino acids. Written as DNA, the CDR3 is TGTGCCAGCAGTTTCCATGAGGAAGCTTTCTTT. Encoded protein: CASSFHEEAFF.

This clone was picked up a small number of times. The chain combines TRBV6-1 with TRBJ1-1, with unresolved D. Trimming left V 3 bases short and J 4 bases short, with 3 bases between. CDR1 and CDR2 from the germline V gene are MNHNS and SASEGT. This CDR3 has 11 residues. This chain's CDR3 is CASSDITEAFF. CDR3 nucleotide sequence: TGTGCCAGCAGTGATATCACTGAAGCTTTCTTT.

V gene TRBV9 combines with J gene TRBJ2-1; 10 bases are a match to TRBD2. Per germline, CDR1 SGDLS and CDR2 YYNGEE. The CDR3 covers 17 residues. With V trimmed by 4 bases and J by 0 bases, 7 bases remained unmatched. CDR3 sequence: CASSRSGLAVSYNEQFF. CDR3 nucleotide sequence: TGTGCCAGCAGCCGCTCAGGACTAGCGGTCTCCTACAATGAGCAGTTCTTC.

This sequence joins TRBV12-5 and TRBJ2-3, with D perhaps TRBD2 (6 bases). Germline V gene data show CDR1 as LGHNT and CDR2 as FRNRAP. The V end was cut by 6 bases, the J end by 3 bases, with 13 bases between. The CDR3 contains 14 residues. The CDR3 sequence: CASGTDYTTDTQYF. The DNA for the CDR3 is TGTGCTAGTGGAACGGACTATACGACAGATACGCAGTATTTT.

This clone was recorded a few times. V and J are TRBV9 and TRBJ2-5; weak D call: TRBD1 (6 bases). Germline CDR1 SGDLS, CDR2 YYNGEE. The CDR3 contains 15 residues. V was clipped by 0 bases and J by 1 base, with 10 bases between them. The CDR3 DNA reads TGTGCCAGCAGCGTAGCAGGACAGCCCCAAGAGACCCAGTACTTC. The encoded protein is CASSVAGQPQETQYF. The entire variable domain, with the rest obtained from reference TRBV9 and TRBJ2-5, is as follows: DSGVTQTPKHLITATGQRVTLRCSPRSGDLSVYWYQQSLDQGLQFLIQYYNGEERAKGNILERFSAQQFPDLHSELNLSSLELGDSALYFCASSVAGQPQETQYFGPGTRLLVL.

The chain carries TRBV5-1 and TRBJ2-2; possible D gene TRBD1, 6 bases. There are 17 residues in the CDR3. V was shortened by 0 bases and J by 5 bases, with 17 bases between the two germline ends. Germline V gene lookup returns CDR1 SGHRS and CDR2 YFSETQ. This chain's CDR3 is CASSLELFGTGTGELFF. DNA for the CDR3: TGCGCCAGCAGCTTGGAACTTTTTGGCACAGGGACCGGGGAGCTGTTTTTT.

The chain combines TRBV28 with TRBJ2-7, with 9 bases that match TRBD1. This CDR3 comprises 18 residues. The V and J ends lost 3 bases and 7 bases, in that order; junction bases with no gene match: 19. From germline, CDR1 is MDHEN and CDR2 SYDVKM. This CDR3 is CASSFPASSGQGLREQYF. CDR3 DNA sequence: TGTGCCAGCAGTTTCCCCGCATCTTCCGGACAGGGGTTGAGGGAGCAGTACTTC.